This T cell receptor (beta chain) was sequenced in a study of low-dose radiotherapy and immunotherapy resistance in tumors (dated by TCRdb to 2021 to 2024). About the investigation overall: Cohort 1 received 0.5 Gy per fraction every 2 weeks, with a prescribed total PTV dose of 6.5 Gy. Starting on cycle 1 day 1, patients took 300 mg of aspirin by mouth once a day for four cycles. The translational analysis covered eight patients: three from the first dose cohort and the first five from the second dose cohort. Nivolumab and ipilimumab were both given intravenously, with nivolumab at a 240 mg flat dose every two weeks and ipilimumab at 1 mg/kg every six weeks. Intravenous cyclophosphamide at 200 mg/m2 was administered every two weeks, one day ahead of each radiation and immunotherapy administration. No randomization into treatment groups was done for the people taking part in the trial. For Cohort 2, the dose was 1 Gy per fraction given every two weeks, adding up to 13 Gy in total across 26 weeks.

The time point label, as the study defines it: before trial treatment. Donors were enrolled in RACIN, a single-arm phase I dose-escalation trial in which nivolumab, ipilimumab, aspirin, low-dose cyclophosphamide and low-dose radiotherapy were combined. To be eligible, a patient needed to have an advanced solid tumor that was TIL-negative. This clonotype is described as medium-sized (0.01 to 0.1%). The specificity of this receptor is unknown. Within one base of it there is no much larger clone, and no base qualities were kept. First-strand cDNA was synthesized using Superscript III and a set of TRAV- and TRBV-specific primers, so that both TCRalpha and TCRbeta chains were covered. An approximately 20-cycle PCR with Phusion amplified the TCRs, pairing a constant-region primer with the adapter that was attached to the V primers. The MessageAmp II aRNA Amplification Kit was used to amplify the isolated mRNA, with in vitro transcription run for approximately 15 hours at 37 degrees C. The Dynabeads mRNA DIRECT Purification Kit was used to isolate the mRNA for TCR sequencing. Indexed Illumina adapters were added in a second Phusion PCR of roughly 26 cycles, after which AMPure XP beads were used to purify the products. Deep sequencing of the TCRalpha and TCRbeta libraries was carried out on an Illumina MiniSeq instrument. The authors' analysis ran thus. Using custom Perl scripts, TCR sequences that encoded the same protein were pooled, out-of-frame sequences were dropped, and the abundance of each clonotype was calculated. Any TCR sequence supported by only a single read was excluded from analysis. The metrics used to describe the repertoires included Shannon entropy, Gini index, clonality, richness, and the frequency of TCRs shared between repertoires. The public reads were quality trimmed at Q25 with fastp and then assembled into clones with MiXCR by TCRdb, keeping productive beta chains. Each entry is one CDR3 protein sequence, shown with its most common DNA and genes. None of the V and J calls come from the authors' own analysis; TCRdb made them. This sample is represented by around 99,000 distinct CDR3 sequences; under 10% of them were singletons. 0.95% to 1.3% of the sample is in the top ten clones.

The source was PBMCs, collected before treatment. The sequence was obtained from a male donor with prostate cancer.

The CDR3 sequence is CASSSALQGRTYEQYF. The DNA sequence follows: TGTGCCAGCAGCTCAGCCCTACAGGGCCGTACCTACGAGCAGTACTTC. The rearranged segments are TRBV5-6 and TRBJ2-7; perhaps TRBD1 is the D gene, with 6 bases matching. Trimming removed 3 bases from V and 2 bases from J, leaving 18 bases between the germline ends. Including the terminal cysteine and phenylalanine, the CDR3 comprises 16 residues. The sequence is cut down to CDR3 DNA, 48 bases in frame from base 1. The CDR1 and CDR2 encoded by the germline V gene are SGHDT and YYEEEE. Here the CDR3 is joined to the reference TRBV5-6 and TRBJ2-7 genes, and the full variable domain is: DAGVTQSPTHLIKTRGQQVTLRCSPKSGHDTVSWYQQALGQGPQFIFQYYEEEERQRGNFPDRFSGHQFPNYSSELNVNALLLGDSALYLCASSSALQGRTYEQYFGPGTRLTVT.